Below, 28 T cell receptor beta chains from the same sample are listed, as sequenced in a study of T cell responses to AZD1222 COVID-19 vaccine. Produced via immunoSEQ multiplex PCR; TCRdb's table is partial and in-frame only. The repertoire holds about 160,000 clones, with roughly 94% as singletons. The sample was peripheral blood, taken on day 0 of MenACWY control vaccination. The receptors were sampled from an adult in good health.

The V call is TRBV9, the J call TRBJ2-1; D may be TRBD2 (6 bases). Trimming removed 4 bases at V and 8 bases at J, with 13 bases between. The V gene's germline CDR1 is SGDLS and CDR2 YYNGEE. The length of the CDR3 is 13 residues. DNA for the CDR3: TGTGCCAGCAGCATCCGGGAGTCGTATGAGCAGTTCTTC. Its protein product is CASSIRESYEQFF.

The chain employs TRBV5-4 and TRBJ2-7, with 10 bases aligning to TRBD2. Losses at the gene ends were 4 bases for V and 7 bases for J; bases not matched to a gene: 11. This CDR3 spans 15 amino acids. Germline values: CDR1 SGHNT, CDR2 YYREEE (reference sequence). The CDR3 here is CASSPGTSATREQYF. CDR3 bases: TGTGCCAGCAGCCCGGGGACTAGCGCGACAAGAGAGCAGTACTTC.

The V gene is TRBV14, the J gene TRBJ1-2, with 7 bases fitting TRBD1. Germline assignment: CDR1 SGHDN and CDR2 FVKESK. J gave up 6 bases and V 0 bases, and 7 bases lay outside the gene matches. This CDR3 spans 15 amino acids. CDR3 loop: CASSQDRRGGDGYTF. CDR3 coding DNA: TGTGCCAGCAGCCAAGATCGGCGAGGGGGCGATGGCTACACCTTC.

The genes are TRBV28 and TRBJ2-2; TRBD2 is a possible D gene (6 bases). The germline V gene encodes CDR1 MDHEN and CDR2 SYDVKM. Trimming cost V 2 bases and J 6 bases, with 16 bases left between them. CDR3 length equals 16 residues. CDR3 amino acids: CASSLDTGASAGELFF. CDR3 DNA: TGTGCCAGCAGTTTAGATACGGGAGCATCGGCCGGGGAGCTGTTTTTT.

This clone has only a few counts. V gene TRBV30 combines with J gene TRBJ2-5; 13 bases are a match to TRBD2. V lost 0 bases, J lost 4 bases, and 5 bases stayed unmatched. The CDR3 loop spans 16 amino acids. Germline CDR1 GTSNPN, CDR2 SVGIG (reference sequence). CDR3 sequence: CAWSVGLAGYRETQYF. CDR3 DNA: TGTGCCTGGAGTGTGGGACTAGCGGGATACCGAGAGACCCAGTACTTC.

CDR3 bases: TGTGCCAGCAGCCGCGCCTTTACTAGCGGGAGTGAAAATGAGCAGTTCTTC. Translating gives CASSRAFTSGSENEQFF. The chain carries TRBV5-8 and TRBJ2-1, with 11 bases lining up with TRBD2. This CDR3 has 17 amino acids. Germline CDR1 reads SGHTS; CDR2 reads YDEGEE. Trimming removed 4 bases from V and 7 bases from J; junction bases left unmatched: 13.

The V gene is TRBV27, the J gene TRBJ2-3, with 7 nucleotides matching TRBD2. The CDR3 extends over 19 amino acids. Trimming cost V 8 bases and J 2 bases; bases outside gene matches: 22. Germline assignment: CDR1 MNHEY and CDR2 SMNVEV (reference sequence). CDR3 sequence reads: CASPLRASGFLEYTDTQYF. CDR3 nucleotides: TGTGCCAGCCCCTTAAGGGCTAGCGGATTCCTGGAGTACACAGATACGCAGTATTTT.

The rearrangement links TRBV30 to TRBJ1-2; no clear D. The V and J ends lost 4 bases and 2 bases respectively, with 17 bases between them. The CDR3 is 15 residues long. The germline gives CDR1 GTSNPN, CDR2 SVGIG (reference sequence). The CDR3 region is CAWTDYTRINYGYTF. The CDR3 nucleotides are TGTGCCTGGACCGACTATACCAGGATCAACTATGGCTACACCTTC.

This clone was detected only once. The chain employs TRBV3-1 (or the pseudogene TRBV3-2) and TRBJ2-7; maybe TRBD2 (6 bases). V was cut by 1 base and J by 4 bases, with 20 bases left in between. Per germline, CDR1 LGHDT and CDR2 YNNKEL (reference sequence). There are 17 residues in the CDR3. The CDR3 is CASSQVIGGTKPYEQYF. CDR3 nucleotide sequence: TGTGCCAGCAGCCAAGTGATAGGCGGGACCAAACCTTACGAGCAGTACTTC.

This chain uses TRBV19 with TRBJ1-1; TRBD1 agrees at 12 bases. V lost 4 bases, J lost 5 bases, and 8 bases stayed unmatched. Germline V gives CDR1 LNHDA, CDR2 SQIVND (reference sequence). The CDR3 sequence is 16 residues long. In DNA, the CDR3 is TGTGCCAGTAGTAGTTGGGACAGGGGGCGCGTAACTGAAGCTTTCTTT. Translation: CASSSWDRGRVTEAFF.

The chain's CDR3 is CATSQGLAGEQFF. The CDR3 region has the DNA TGTGCCACCAGTCAAGGACTAGCGGGTGAGCAGTTCTTC. J is TRBJ2-1 and V is TRBV24-1, with 11 bases lining up with TRBD2. The germline gives CDR1 KGHDR, CDR2 SFDVKD. Trimming at V came to 6 bases and at J to 9 bases, leaving 3 bases not matched to a gene. The CDR3 covers 13 residues.

This chain links TRBV15 with TRBJ1-5; the D gene is possibly TRBD1 (6 bases). The CDR3 totals 14 residues. Germline CDR1 and CDR2: LNHNV and YYDKDF (reference sequence). V lost 3 bases and J 6 bases, leaving 12 bases between the germline ends. The CDR3 region has the DNA TGTGCCACCAGCAGTGCCAGGGGCAGTCAGCCCCAGCATTTT. It encodes CATSSARGSQPQHF. The full variable domain, with the rest looked up from reference TRBV15 and TRBJ1-5, is DAMVIQNPRYQVTQFGKPVTLSCSQTLNHNVMYWYQQKSSQAPKLLFHYYDKDFNNEADTPDNFQSRRPNTSFCFLDIRSPGLGDTAMYLCATSSARGSQPQHFGDGTRLSIL.

To note about this clone: Other DNA sequences in the sample encode the same CDR3. This chain links TRBV9 with TRBJ2-2; D call uncertain. Germline CDR1 and CDR2: SGDLS and YYNGEE. V gave up 2 bases and J gave up 5 bases, with 7 bases separating them. The CDR3 has 13 amino acids. The CDR3 DNA sequence: TGTGCCAGCAGCGTCGGTGGTACCGGGGAGCTGTTTTTT. As protein: CASSVGGTGELFF.

V and J are TRBV25-1 and TRBJ1-4, with 8 positions matching TRBD1. The CDR3 length is 18 residues. The J segment lost 5 bases and the V segment lost 0 bases, leaving 11 bases of the junction unmatched. Germline CDR1 is MGHDK and CDR2 is SYGVNS. DNA of the CDR3: TGTGCCAGCAGTGAATATCCCCCCCTCAGGGGGCAAAATGAAAAACTGTTTTTT. Protein product: CASSEYPPLRGQNEKLFF.

J is TRBJ1-5 and V is TRBV30; possibly TRBD1 for D (5 bases). Germline CDR1 is GTSNPN and CDR2 is SVGIG (reference sequence). CDR3 length: 15 amino acids. The V and J ends lost 2 bases and 4 bases respectively, with 15 bases between them. For the CDR3, the DNA is TGTGCCTGGAGTCCACCCGGGAGGACAAATCAGCCCCAGCATTTT. It encodes CAWSPPGRTNQPQHF.

This clone came up a few times. The gene calls are TRBV6-5 and TRBJ1-5; D is perhaps TRBD1 (6 bases). Germline assignment: CDR1 MNHEY and CDR2 SVGAGI. V was shortened by 3 bases and J by 6 bases, with 12 bases between the two germline ends. The CDR3 is made up of 14 amino acids. The CDR3 DNA sequence: TGTGCCAGCAGTTATTTGGGGGCGGCTCAGCCCCAGCATTTT. Translation: CASSYLGAAQPQHF.

The chain recombines TRBV6-5 with TRBJ1-2; D might be TRBD1 (6 bases). Trimming stripped 6 bases from V and 5 bases from J, with 13 bases between. This CDR3 has 13 amino acids. From germline, CDR1 is MNHEY and CDR2 SVGAGI. The CDR3 nucleotides read TGTGCCAGCAGCCCCAGGGGAGAGTATGGCTACACCTTC. This codes for CASSPRGEYGYTF.

This chain connects TRBV28 to TRBJ1-1; no firm D call. Per germline, CDR1 MDHEN and CDR2 SYDVKM. The CDR3 is 14 residues long. The V gene lost 10 bases and the J gene lost 0 bases, with 15 bases spanning the gap. CDR3 sequence: CATIPPGVNTEAFF. The CDR3 DNA is TGTGCCACCATCCCCCCCGGGGTGAACACTGAAGCTTTCTTT.

This clone was counted a single time. Other nucleotide sequences in the sample specify the same CDR3. The chain's CDR3 is CAWSVGRSNQPQHF. The CDR3 bases are TGTGCCTGGAGTGTAGGTCGGAGTAATCAGCCCCAGCATTTT. The chain joins TRBV30 to TRBJ1-5; D uncertain. Trimming took 0 bases from V and 4 from J, leaving 10 bases between them. From germline, CDR1 is GTSNPN and CDR2 SVGIG (reference sequence). The CDR3 length is 14 residues.

V gene TRBV28 combines with J gene TRBJ2-1; D not resolved. The CDR3 runs to 16 residues. In germline, CDR1 is MDHEN, CDR2 SYDVKM. The ends were cut back, 7 bases at V and 0 bases at J, with 16 bases in the middle. The CDR3 sequence is CASNSLGSSSYNEQFF. CDR3 in DNA: TGTGCCAGCAACTCTTTGGGCTCGAGCTCCTACAATGAGCAGTTCTTC.

This clone was detected once. The genes are TRBV19 and TRBJ2-7; 12 bases map to TRBD2. V lost 6 bases and J lost 5; bases outside the gene matches: 5. Germline loops: CDR1 LNHDA, CDR2 SQIVND (reference sequence). The CDR3 spans 14 residues. CDR3 residues: CASSRTSGIDEQYF. The CDR3 DNA follows: TGTGCCAGTAGCAGGACTAGCGGGATCGACGAGCAGTACTTC.

The chain joins TRBV19 to TRBJ1-4; 7 nucleotides line up with TRBD1. This CDR3 has 14 amino acids. The V and J ends lost 3 bases and 5 bases, in that order; junction bases with no gene match: 3. CDR1 is LNHDA, CDR2 SQIVND, per germline (reference sequence). The CDR3 coding sequence is TGTGCCAGTAGTATCACAGGGGCAAATGAAAAACTGTTTTTT. As protein: CASSITGANEKLFF. Full variable domain (outside the CDR3, taken from reference TRBV19 and TRBJ1-4): DGGITQSPKYLFRKEGQNVTLSCEQNLNHDAMYWYRQDPGQGLRLIYYSQIVNDFQKGDIAEGYSVSREKKESFPLTVTSAQKNPTAFYLCASSITGANEKLFFGSGTQLSVL.

The V gene is TRBV29-1, the J gene TRBJ1-5; 8 nucleotides match TRBD1. Germline values: CDR1 SQVTM, CDR2 ANQGSEA. V gave up 8 bases and J gave up 3 bases; unmatched junction bases: 6. The CDR3 is 13 amino acids. CDR3 loop: CSTGQGTNQPQHF. For the CDR3, the DNA is TGCAGCACCGGACAGGGTACCAATCAGCCCCAGCATTTT.

The chain joins TRBV27 to TRBJ1-5; D may be TRBD1 (5 bases). CDR3 length equals 16 residues. The germline V gene has CDR1 MNHEY and CDR2 SMNVEV (reference sequence). V shed 2 bases and J shed 1 base, with 12 bases lying between them. The CDR3 bases are TGTGCCAGCAGTTTACTCGGGGGAGCGAGCAATCAGCCCCAGCATTTT. Translation gives CASSLLGGASNQPQHF.

The rearrangement uses TRBV4-1 and TRBJ1-1, with a weak D call TRBD1 (5 bases). Germline loops: CDR1 MGHRA, CDR2 YSYEKL. The CDR3 loop spans 15 amino acids. V lost 1 base and J 4 bases, leaving 13 bases between the germline ends. The DNA for the CDR3 is TGCGCCAGCAGCCAAGCGCTTGACAGTGCCACTGAAGCTTTCTTT. This translates into CASSQALDSATEAFF.

V is TRBV6-5 and J is TRBJ1-1, with a tentative D call TRBD1 (6 bases). CDR1 is MNHEY, CDR2 SVGAGI, per germline. The CDR3 covers 14 residues. The V and J ends lost 2 bases and 1 base respectively, with 8 bases between them. The CDR3 reads CASSYQTGNTEAFF. CDR3 in DNA: TGTGCCAGCAGTTACCAGACAGGGAACACTGAAGCTTTCTTT.

The DNA of the CDR3 is TGTGCCAGTAGCTGGACAGGCCACAACACTGAAGCTTTCTTT. Its protein product is CASSWTGHNTEAFF. V usage is TRBV19 and J usage is TRBJ1-1, with 7 bases that match TRBD1. Germline CDR1 and CDR2: LNHDA and SQIVND (reference sequence). V shed 6 bases and J 2 bases; nucleotides not matched to a gene: 6. The CDR3 contains 14 residues. The complete variable domain, with remaining parts taken from reference TRBV19 and TRBJ1-1, reads DGGITQSPKYLFRKEGQNVTLSCEQNLNHDAMYWYRQDPGQGLRLIYYSQIVNDFQKGDIAEGYSVSREKKESFPLTVTSAQKNPTAFYLCASSWTGHNTEAFFGQGTRLTVV.

The CDR3 sequence is CASSFDSGVAYEQYF. CDR3 DNA: TGTGCCAGCAGTTTCGATTCGGGAGTAGCCTACGAGCAGTACTTC. The chain links TRBV27 to TRBJ2-7; D possibly corresponds to TRBD2 (6 bases). There are 15 residues in the CDR3. The germline CDR1 and CDR2 sequences are MNHEY and SMNVEV (reference sequence). Trimming left V 3 bases short and J 2 bases short, with 14 bases between.